Listed here is a single T cell receptor (beta chain). Its antigen remains unidentified. Within one base of it there is no much larger clone, and no base qualities were kept. In the ViraFEST assay, PBMC were stimulated with viral peptide pools, and antigen-specific CD4+ T cell clonotypes were then identified by expansion using TCR sequencing. After less than 13 days of culture, CD4+ T cells were isolated with the EasySep CD4+ T cell isolation kit. Each participant got two doses of an mRNA SARS-CoV-2 vaccine, either BNT162b2 or mRNA-1273. None of the healthy vaccine recipients had a prior SARS-CoV-2 infection, which was confirmed by nucleocapsid antibody tests that came back negative both before and after vaccination. Each well held 2 million to 2.5 million PBMC cultured in IMDM containing approximately 5% human AB serum, 9 to 10 IU/ml IL-2 and gentamicin, along with roughly 10 ug/ml peptides. On days 3 and 7, half of the culture medium was replaced with fresh IL-2-containing medium. Unless noted otherwise, every peptide stimulation condition was grown in triplicate wells. PBMC were separated from whole blood using Ficoll-Paque Plus gradient centrifugation and were then either cryopreserved at -140C or used fresh. The overlapping peptide pools covered the spike proteins of SARS-CoV-2 as well as those of the common cold coronaviruses HCoV-NL63, HCoV-OC43 and HCoV-229E. Genomic DNA was extracted from cultured CD4+ T cells with the QIAamp micro DNA kit.

The library was prepared using the immunoSEQ multiplex PCR assay. TCR beta CDR3 sequencing was performed on DNA from the cultured, isolated CD4+ T cells. In the source study's methods: Non-productive TCR sequences were removed and reads were trimmed to the CDR3 region, keeping CDR3s of at least 7 amino acids. Antigen-specific clonotypes were identified using the MANAFEST web app by comparison of expansion in peptide wells against reference cultures. To be called positive, a clone needed expansion at FDR<0.05 compared with the reference and with all other wells, an odds ratio greater than 5, and a frequency greater than 0.1% in two replicate wells. Cross-reactive clonotypes were defined as significantly expanded in SARS-CoV-2 spike wells and in at least one common cold coronavirus spike condition. Using the stringdist R package, CDR3 similarity was measured by Levenshtein distance, and unrooted trees were constructed with ape in R 3.6.1. Not all clones reach the TCRdb copy of this immuneACCESS table, which keeps in-frame sequences only. Checked studies attribute under half of the gap to unresolved V genes and leave the rest unexplained. That table is the source of V, J and clone size, and D and trimming were worked out from the DNA. In all, the sample holds about 32,000 clones, and 72% of those were seen once. The ten most abundant clones make up roughly 12% of the sample.

The germline V gene (reference sequence) supplies CDR1 SEHNR and CDR2 FQNEAQ. From the cysteine up to the phenylalanine, the CDR3 has a length of 11 residues. CDR3 DNA is the only sequence kept; it has 33 bases, read in frame from the first base. A distance of 8 bases separates the germline ends of V and J, which lose 1 base and 10 bases respectively. This entry comes from a study of vaccination effects on CD4 cells after COVID-19 (dated by TCRdb to between 2022 and 2023). Regarding the complete study: Post-vaccine samples across the study were collected a median of 72 days after the second dose, with a range of 14 to 241. In both COVID-19 convalescent patients and infection-naive vaccine recipients, the study compared SARS-CoV-2 spike-specific CD4+ TCR repertoires from before mRNA vaccination with those from after it. A total of 10 COVID-19 convalescent patients and several SARS-CoV-2-naive healthy vaccine recipients were included in the full study. Cultures from other donors in the study were sequenced with the Oncomine TCR Beta short-read assay on an Illumina iSeq 100. Overall results and qualifications from the work: The study was limited by a small number of convalescent patients, and early post-infection timepoints were lacking. Among healthy vaccine recipients, nearly all vaccine-induced clones were SARS-CoV-2 mono-reactive, and just 1 of 255 was cross-reactive with common cold coronaviruses. Marked clonal contraction was observed in both infection-induced and vaccine-induced clones at late post-vaccination timepoints, consistent with waning T cell responses.

In this chain, TRBV7-9 is recombined with TRBJ2-7; the D gene lacks a confident call. This TCR was recovered from a human donor who received a COVID-19 vaccine. The sample in question was CD4+ T cells from PBMCs cultured with HCoV-229E spike peptides, obtained after COVID-19 vaccination. What the cell subset or site label conveys for this sample: HCoV-229E spike overlapping peptide pool stimulation. The CDR3 corresponds to CASSLEGQQYF. The DNA sequence reads TGTGCCAGCAGCTTAGAGGGTCAACAGTACTTC.